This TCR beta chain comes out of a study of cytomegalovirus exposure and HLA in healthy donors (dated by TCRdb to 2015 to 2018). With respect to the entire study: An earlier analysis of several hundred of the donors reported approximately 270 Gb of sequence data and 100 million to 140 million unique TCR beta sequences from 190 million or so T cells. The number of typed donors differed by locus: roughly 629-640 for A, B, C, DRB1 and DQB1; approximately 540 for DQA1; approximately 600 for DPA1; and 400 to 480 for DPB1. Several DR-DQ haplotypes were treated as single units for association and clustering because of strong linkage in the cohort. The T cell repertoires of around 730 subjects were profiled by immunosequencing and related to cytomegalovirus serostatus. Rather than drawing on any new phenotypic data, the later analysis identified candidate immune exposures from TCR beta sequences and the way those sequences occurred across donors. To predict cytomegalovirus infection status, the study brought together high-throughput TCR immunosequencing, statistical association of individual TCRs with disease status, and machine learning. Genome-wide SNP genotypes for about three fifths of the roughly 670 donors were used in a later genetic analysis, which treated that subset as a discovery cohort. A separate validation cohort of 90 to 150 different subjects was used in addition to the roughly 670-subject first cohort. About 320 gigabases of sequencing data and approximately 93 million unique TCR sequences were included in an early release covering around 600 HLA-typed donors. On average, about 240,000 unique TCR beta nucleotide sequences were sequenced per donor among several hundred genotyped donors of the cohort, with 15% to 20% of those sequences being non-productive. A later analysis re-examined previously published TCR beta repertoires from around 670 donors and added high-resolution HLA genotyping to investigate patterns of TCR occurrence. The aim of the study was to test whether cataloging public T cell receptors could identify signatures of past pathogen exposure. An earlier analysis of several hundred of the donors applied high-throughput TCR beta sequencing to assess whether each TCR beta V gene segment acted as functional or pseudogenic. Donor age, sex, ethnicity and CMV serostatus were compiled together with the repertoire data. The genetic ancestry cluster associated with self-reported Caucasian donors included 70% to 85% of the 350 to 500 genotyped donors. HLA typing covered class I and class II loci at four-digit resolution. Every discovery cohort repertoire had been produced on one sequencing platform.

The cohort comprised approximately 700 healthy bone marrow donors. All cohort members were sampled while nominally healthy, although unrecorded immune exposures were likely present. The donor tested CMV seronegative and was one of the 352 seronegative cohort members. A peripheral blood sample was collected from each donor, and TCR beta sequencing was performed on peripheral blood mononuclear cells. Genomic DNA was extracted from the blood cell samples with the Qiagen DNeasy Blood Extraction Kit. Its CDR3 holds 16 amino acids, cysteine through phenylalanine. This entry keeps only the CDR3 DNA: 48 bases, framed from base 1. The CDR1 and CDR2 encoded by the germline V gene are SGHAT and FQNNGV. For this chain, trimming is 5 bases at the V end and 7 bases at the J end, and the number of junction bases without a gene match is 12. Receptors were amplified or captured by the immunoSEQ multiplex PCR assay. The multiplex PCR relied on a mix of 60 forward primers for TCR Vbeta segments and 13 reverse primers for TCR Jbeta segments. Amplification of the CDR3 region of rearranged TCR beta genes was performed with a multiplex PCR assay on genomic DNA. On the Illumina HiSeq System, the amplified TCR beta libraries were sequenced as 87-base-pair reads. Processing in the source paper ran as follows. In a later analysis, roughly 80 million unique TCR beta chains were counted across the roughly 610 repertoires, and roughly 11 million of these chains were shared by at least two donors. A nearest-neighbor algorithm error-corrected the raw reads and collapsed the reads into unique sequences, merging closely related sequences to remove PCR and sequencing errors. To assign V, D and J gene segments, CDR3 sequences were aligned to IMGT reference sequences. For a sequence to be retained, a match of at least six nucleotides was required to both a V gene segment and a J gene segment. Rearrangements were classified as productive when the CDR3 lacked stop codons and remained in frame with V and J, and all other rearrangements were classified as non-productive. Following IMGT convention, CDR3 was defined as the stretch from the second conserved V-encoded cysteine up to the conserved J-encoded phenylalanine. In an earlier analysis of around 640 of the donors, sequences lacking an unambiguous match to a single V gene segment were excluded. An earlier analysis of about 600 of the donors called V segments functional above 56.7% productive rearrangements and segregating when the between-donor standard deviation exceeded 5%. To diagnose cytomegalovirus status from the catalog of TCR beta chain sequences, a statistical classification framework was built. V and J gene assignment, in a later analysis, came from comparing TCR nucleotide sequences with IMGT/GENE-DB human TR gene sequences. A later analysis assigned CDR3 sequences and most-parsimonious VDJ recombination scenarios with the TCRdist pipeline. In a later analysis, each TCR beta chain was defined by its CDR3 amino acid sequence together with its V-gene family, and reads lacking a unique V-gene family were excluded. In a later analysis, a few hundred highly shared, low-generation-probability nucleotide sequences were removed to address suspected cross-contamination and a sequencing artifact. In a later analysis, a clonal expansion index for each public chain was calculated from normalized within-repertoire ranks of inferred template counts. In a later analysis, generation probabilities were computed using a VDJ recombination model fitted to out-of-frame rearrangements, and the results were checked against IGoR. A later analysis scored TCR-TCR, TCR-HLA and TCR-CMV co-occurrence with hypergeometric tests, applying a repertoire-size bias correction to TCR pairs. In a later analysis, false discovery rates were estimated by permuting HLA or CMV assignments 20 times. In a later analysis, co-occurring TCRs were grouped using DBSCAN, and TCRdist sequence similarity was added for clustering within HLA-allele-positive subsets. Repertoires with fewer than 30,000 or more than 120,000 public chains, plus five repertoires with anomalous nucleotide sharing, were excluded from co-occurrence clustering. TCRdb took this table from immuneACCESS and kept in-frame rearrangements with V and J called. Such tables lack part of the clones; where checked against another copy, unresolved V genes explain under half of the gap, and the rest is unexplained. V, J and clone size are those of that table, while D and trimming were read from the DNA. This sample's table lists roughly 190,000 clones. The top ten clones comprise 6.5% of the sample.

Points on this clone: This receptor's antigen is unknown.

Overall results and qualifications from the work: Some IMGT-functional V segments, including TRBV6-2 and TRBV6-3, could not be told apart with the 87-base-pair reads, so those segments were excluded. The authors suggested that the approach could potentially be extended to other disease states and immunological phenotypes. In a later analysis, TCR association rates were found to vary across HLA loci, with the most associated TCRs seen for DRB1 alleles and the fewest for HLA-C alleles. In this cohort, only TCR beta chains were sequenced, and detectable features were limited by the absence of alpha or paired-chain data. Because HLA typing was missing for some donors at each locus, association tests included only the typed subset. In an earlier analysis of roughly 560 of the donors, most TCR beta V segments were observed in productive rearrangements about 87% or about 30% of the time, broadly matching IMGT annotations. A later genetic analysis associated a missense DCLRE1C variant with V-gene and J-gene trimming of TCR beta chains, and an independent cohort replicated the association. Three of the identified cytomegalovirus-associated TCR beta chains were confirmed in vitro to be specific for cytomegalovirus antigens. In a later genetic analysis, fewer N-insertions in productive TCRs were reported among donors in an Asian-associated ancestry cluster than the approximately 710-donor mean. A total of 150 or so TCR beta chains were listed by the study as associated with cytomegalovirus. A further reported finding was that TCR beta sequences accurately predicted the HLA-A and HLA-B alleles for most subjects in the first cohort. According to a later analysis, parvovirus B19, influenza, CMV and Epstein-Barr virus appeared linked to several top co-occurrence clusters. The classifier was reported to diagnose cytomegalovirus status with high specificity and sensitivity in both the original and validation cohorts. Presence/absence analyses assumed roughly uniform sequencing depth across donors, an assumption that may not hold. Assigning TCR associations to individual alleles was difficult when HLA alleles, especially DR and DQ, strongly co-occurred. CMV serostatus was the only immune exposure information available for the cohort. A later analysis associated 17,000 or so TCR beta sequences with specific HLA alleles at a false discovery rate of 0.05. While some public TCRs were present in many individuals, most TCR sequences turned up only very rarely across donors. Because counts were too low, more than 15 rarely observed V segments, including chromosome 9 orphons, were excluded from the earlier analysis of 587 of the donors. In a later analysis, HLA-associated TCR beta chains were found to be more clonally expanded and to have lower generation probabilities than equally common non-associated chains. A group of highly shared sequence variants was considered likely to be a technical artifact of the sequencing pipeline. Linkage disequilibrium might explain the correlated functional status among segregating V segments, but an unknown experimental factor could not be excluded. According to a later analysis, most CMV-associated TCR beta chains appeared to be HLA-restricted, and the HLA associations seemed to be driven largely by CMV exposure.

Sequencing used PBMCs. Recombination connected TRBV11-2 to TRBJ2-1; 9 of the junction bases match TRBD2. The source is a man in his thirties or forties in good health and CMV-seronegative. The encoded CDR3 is CASSKNVAGGRNEQFF. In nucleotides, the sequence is TGTGCCAGCAGCAAAAACGTTGCGGGAGGGCGAAATGAGCAGTTCTTC.